The 28 T cell receptor beta chains below were found in one sample sequenced in a study of identical twins. TCRdb re-called the 5' RACE reads through MiXCR, storing one row per CDR3 protein. The sample records about 290,000 distinct CDR3 sequences, roughly 8.6% being singletons. The sample also formed part of further work on yellow fever vaccine responses in identical twins.

Sequenced material: CD8+ T cells sorted from blood. The origin of the receptors is a young woman in good health.

As regards this clonotype: Sequence at one end of the junction differs from germline and may be a read error. This sequence joins TRBV20-1 and TRBJ2-2; 7 nucleotides align to TRBD2. Per germline, CDR1 DFQATT and CDR2 SNEGSKA (reference sequence). The CDR3 has 12 amino acids. This CDR3 is CSARDASLAALF. The CDR3 DNA follows: TGCAGTGCTAGAGATGCGAGTCTAGCGGCCCTTTTT.

The CDR3 bases are TGTGCCAGCAGTTACCGCCCGGACGGATACTACGAGCAGTACTTC. Its translation is CASSYRPDGYYEQYF. The J gene is TRBJ2-7, the V gene TRBV6-5; D gene unclear. Trimming shortened V by 2 bases and J by 3 bases, and 14 bases separated the two germline ends. Germline V gives CDR1 MNHEY, CDR2 SVGAGI. The CDR3 is made up of 15 amino acids.

This chain links TRBV20-1 with TRBJ2-1; D call uncertain. This CDR3 is built from 9 residues. Germline V lookup: CDR1 DFQATT, CDR2 SNEGSKA (reference sequence). Deletions cut 0 bases from V and 14 bases from J, with 5 bases between. CDR3 DNA: TGCAGTGCTAGAGATCCCGAGTTCTTC. It is translated as CSARDPEFF.

This clonotype was seen more than once but under ten times. The V call is TRBV14, the J call TRBJ2-1; weak D call: TRBD2 (6 bases). Germline loops: CDR1 SGHDN, CDR2 FVKESK. Deletions cut 4 bases from V and 6 bases from J, with 10 bases between. The CDR3 is 13 residues long. CDR3 loop: CASSLETSNEQFF. CDR3 nucleotide sequence: TGTGCCAGCAGCCTCGAGACTAGCAATGAGCAGTTCTTC.

The gene calls are TRBV3-1 and TRBJ2-1; possible D gene TRBD2, 6 bases. The CDR3 has 14 residues. The germline gives CDR1 LGHDT, CDR2 YNNKEL (reference sequence). With 4 bases removed from V and 3 bases from J, the gap between germline ends came to 10 bases. The CDR3 sequence: CASSPMRDYNEQFF. CDR3 DNA: TGTGCCAGCAGCCCCATGCGGGACTACAATGAGCAGTTCTTC.

This clonotype was observed at least ten times. The genes are TRBV12-3 or TRBV12-4 and TRBJ2-3, with D perhaps TRBD1 or TRBD2 (5 bases each). CDR3 length: 15 residues. V lost 2 bases to trimming and J lost 3 bases, with 12 bases between them. CDR3 protein: CASSLRGQGTDTQYF. The DNA for the CDR3 is TGTGCCAGCAGTTTAAGAGGGCAGGGAACAGATACGCAGTATTTT.

The chain uses TRBV27 and TRBJ2-1, with a tentative D call TRBD2 (5 bases). Trimming removed 4 bases from V and 6 bases from J, with 10 bases in between. The CDR3 extends over 13 amino acids. Germline V gene lookup returns CDR1 MNHEY and CDR2 SMNVEV (reference sequence). The CDR3 spells CASSYGKGNEQFF. For the CDR3, the DNA is TGTGCCAGCAGTTACGGGAAGGGCAATGAGCAGTTCTTC.

This clonotype has a count of ten or more. The chain carries TRBV29-1 and TRBJ2-7; D may be TRBD2 (6 bases). This CDR3 comprises 13 residues. Germline V gene lookup returns CDR1 SQVTM and CDR2 ANQGSEA. V was cut by 4 bases and J by 0 bases, with 10 bases left in between. CDR3 coding DNA: TGCAGCGTTGCCCGGACTAACTCCTACGAGCAGTACTTC. As protein: CSVARTNSYEQYF.

At least ten counts were recorded for this clonotype. The rearrangement links TRBV4-2 to TRBJ2-7; TRBD1 matches at 7 bases. The V gene end was trimmed by 3 bases and the J gene end by 7 bases; junction bases not matched to a gene: 9. CDR3 size: 14 residues. Per germline, CDR1 LGHNA and CDR2 YNFKEQ. The CDR3 here is CASSHGQATGEQYF. The CDR3 coding sequence is TGTGCCAGCAGCCACGGACAGGCCACGGGAGAGCAGTACTTC.

The V and J genes are TRBV3-1 and TRBJ2-7; 9 nucleotides agree with TRBD2. Germline CDR1 and CDR2: LGHDT and YNNKEL (reference sequence). This CDR3 contains 17 residues. V gave up 1 base and J gave up 1 base; unmatched junction bases: 8. Here the CDR3 reads CASSQGSSGDSSYEQYF. The CDR3 DNA follows: TGTGCCAGCAGCCAAGGGTCTAGCGGGGACTCTTCCTACGAGCAGTACTTC.

The chain recombines TRBV5-1 with TRBJ2-7; D is uncertain. This CDR3 has 14 amino acids. Germline CDR1 is SGHRS and CDR2 is YFSETQ. The germline V and J ends were trimmed by 6 bases and 3 bases, with 16 bases remaining between them. The DNA of the CDR3 is TGCGCCAGCAACCCGGACCTGGTGGGCTACGAGCAGTACTTC. Protein product: CASNPDLVGYEQYF.

The chain carries TRBV14 and TRBJ1-2; TRBD1 matches at 9 bases. Germline assignment: CDR1 SGHDN and CDR2 FVKESK. CDR3 length: 14 residues. Germline trimming cut 3 bases from V and 6 bases from J; bases unmatched to any gene: 5. CDR3 sequence: CASSQTRDRDGYTF. The CDR3 DNA reads TGTGCCAGCAGCCAGACCCGGGACAGGGATGGCTACACCTTC.

There are many counts of this clonotype. This CDR3 is CASSLSMSGGFSREQYF. CDR3 DNA: TGCGCCAGCAGCTTGTCGATGAGCGGGGGGTTCTCAAGGGAGCAGTACTTC. The chain has TRBV5-1 and TRBJ2-7; 9 nucleotides match TRBD2. The CDR3 covers 17 residues. The J segment lost 7 bases and the V segment lost 1 base, leaving 15 bases of the junction unmatched. CDR1 is SGHRS and CDR2 is YFSETQ in the germline V gene. Full variable domain (outside the CDR3, taken from reference TRBV5-1 and TRBJ2-7): KAGVTQTPRYLIKTRGQQVTLSCSPISGHRSVSWYQQTPGQGLQFLFEYFSETQRNKGNFPGRFSGRQFSNSRSEMNVSTLELGDSALYLCASSLSMSGGFSREQYFGPGTRLTVT.

This clonotype appeared many times. The CDR3 here is CASSLTDPYNEQFF. In DNA, the CDR3 is TGCGCCAGCAGCCTCACAGACCCCTACAATGAGCAGTTCTTC. The V call is TRBV4-1, the J call TRBJ2-1; D not resolved. Germline V gives CDR1 MGHRA, CDR2 YSYEKL. The CDR3 has 14 amino acids. The V end lost 4 bases, the J end lost 2 bases, and 9 bases lay between the germline ends.

This clonotype was seen more than once but under ten times. V usage is TRBV10-3 and J usage is TRBJ1-1, with D possibly matching TRBD1 (6 bases). The CDR3 length is 16 residues. Germline V gives CDR1 ENHRY, CDR2 SYGVKD. V gave up 3 bases and J gave up 0 bases, with 14 bases separating them. The CDR3 reads CAISDPGRGMNTEAFF. The CDR3 DNA reads TGTGCCATCAGTGATCCGGGCAGGGGCATGAACACTGAAGCTTTCTTT.

This chain links TRBV28 with TRBJ2-2; D unresolved. V shed 3 bases and J shed 6 bases, with 14 bases lying between them. The CDR3 length is 15 residues. The germline V gene encodes CDR1 MDHEN and CDR2 SYDVKM. The CDR3 is CASSFFLELAGELFF. The CDR3 bases are TGTGCCAGCAGTTTTTTTCTAGAACTTGCCGGGGAGCTGTTTTTT. Using reference TRBV28 and TRBJ2-2 for the parts outside the CDR3, the full variable domain is DVKVTQSSRYLVKRTGEKVFLECVQDMDHENMFWYRQDPGLGLRLIYFSYDVKMKEKGDIPEGYSVSREKKERFSLILESASTNQTSMYLCASSFFLELAGELFFGEGSRLTVL.

This clonotype was picked up a small number of times. The CDR3, as DNA: TGTGCCAGCAGCTTGGGACCCATGACAGCTAGCACAGATACGCAGTATTTT. Translation: CASSLGPMTASTDTQYF. The chain links TRBV7-3 to TRBJ2-3; either TRBD1 or TRBD2 may supply D (5 bases each). Looked up from germline, CDR1 is SGHTA and CDR2 is FQGTGA. V lost 3 bases and J 0 bases, leaving 16 bases between the germline ends. The CDR3 covers 17 residues.

This clonotype occurred many times. This chain joins TRBV4-3 and TRBJ1-1; 7 bases map to TRBD1. Per the germline V gene, CDR1 is LGHNA and CDR2 is YSLEER. J gave up 4 bases and V 0 bases, and 5 bases lay outside the gene matches. CDR3 length: 15 residues. The CDR3: CASSQEDHRGTEAFF. The CDR3 DNA reads TGCGCCAGCAGCCAAGAAGATCACAGGGGCACTGAAGCTTTCTTT.

This clonotype appeared many times. The chain couples TRBV7-9 to TRBJ1-5; D possibly corresponds to TRBD1 (5 bases). Trimming pared 5 bases from V and 8 bases from J, leaving 19 bases between. Germline V gives CDR1 SEHNR, CDR2 FQNEAQ (reference sequence). The CDR3 contains 15 residues. CDR3 protein: CASSPPGGVGEPQHF. The CDR3 nucleotides are TGTGCCAGCAGCCCGCCGGGGGGGGTTGGTGAGCCCCAGCATTTT.

This clonotype was observed a handful of times. This chain connects TRBV27 to TRBJ2-7; D is unclear. In germline, CDR1 is MNHEY, CDR2 SMNVEV (reference sequence). This CDR3 has 15 amino acids. Between the trimmed V and J ends, which lost 1 base and 2 bases, there was a span of 12 bases. This CDR3 is CASSLCLELPYEQYF. CDR3 bases: TGTGCCAGCAGTTTATGTCTCGAACTTCCCTACGAGCAGTACTTC.

Turning to this clonotype: At one end the junction does not follow the germline gene, possibly because of a read error. The CDR3 DNA sequence: TGTACCAGCAGTTTAGCCGGACTAGCGGGGGGGTACCAAGAGACCCAGTACTTC. This gives the protein CTSSLAGLAGGYQETQYF. The chain employs TRBV12-3 or TRBV12-4 and TRBJ2-5; 15 bases align to TRBD2. This CDR3 comprises 18 residues.

This clonotype was seen ten or more times. V gene TRBV20-1 combines with J gene TRBJ2-7, with TRBD2 matching 12 bases. J was trimmed by 3 bases and V by 0 bases; bases with no gene match: 6. Germline V gene lookup returns CDR1 DFQATT and CDR2 SNEGSKA (reference sequence). The CDR3 loop spans 16 amino acids. The CDR3: CSARDPGLAGHYEQYF. The DNA of the CDR3 is TGCAGTGCTAGAGATCCTGGACTAGCGGGACACTACGAGCAGTACTTC.

This clonotype was counted only a few times. The V gene is TRBV6-1, the J gene TRBJ2-5, with TRBD2 as a possible D gene (6 bases). V dropped 7 bases and J dropped 4 bases, with 19 bases sitting between them. Germline-derived CDR1 and CDR2 are MNHNS and SASEGT. The CDR3 runs to 15 residues. CDR3 residues: CASTPPGDLTETQYF. In DNA, the CDR3 is TGTGCCAGCACCCCTCCGGGAGATCTCACAGAGACCCAGTACTTC.

This clonotype was seen at least ten times. The V call is TRBV25-1, the J call TRBJ1-2; 7 bases align to TRBD1. Unmatched junction bases numbered 6, after V lost 4 bases and J lost 4 bases. Germline V gives CDR1 MGHDK, CDR2 SYGVNS. CDR3 length equals 14 residues. The CDR3: CASSGGQISYGYTF. In DNA, the CDR3 is TGTGCCAGCAGTGGGGGACAGATTTCCTATGGCTACACCTTC.

Many counts were recorded for this clonotype. The chain is built from TRBV10-3 and TRBJ2-7, with 11 positions matching TRBD2. CDR1 and CDR2 (germline): ENHRY, SYGVKD. The CDR3 sequence is 13 residues long. V lost 10 bases and J lost 5; bases outside the gene matches: 7. The CDR3 nucleotides are TGTGCCACTAGTAGCGGGAGGGCCGACGAGCAGTACTTC. Its translation: CATSSGRADEQYF.

Only a few counts were recorded for this clonotype. The chain uses TRBV28 and TRBJ1-5; TRBD1 aligns across 10 bases. The CDR3 is 18 amino acids. Germline V CDR1 and CDR2: MDHEN, SYDVKM. The junction had 10 bases not matched to a gene; V was cut back by 0 bases and J by 5 bases. CDR3 protein: CASSLCCVGTGVDQPQHF. CDR3 sequence (DNA): TGTGCCAGCAGTTTATGCTGCGTTGGGACAGGGGTAGATCAGCCCCAGCATTTT.

This clonotype was seen many times. V usage is TRBV20-1 and J usage is TRBJ2-7; 9 nucleotides align to TRBD2. The CDR3 covers 15 residues. J was trimmed by 4 bases and V by 0 bases; bases with no gene match: 7. The germline CDR1 and CDR2 sequences are DFQATT and SNEGSKA (reference sequence). CDR3 protein: CSARDIEAGGYEQYF. CDR3 nucleotide sequence: TGCAGTGCTAGAGATATTGAGGCGGGAGGGTACGAGCAGTACTTC.

This clonotype was found a few times. The chain recombines TRBV5-1 with TRBJ1-2; 9 bases line up with TRBD1. Trimming took 3 bases from V and 2 from J; bases not matched to a gene: 5. CDR1 and CDR2 (germline): SGHRS, YFSETQ. The CDR3 spans 15 residues. In DNA form, the CDR3 reads TGCGCCAGCAGCTCACCGGGACAGGGAAACTATGGCTACACCTTC. Amino acids: CASSSPGQGNYGYTF.